These 23 T cell receptor beta chains were sequenced from one sample in a study of CD8 T cells in Susac syndrome. Reverse transcription of 0.5 to 1 ug RNA was performed with random hexamers. TCRdb re-analysed the immunoSEQ multiplex PCR reads in MiXCR, keeping a single row per CDR3 protein. The sample lists 200,000 to 250,000 distinct CDR3 sequences; roughly 90% were seen once. The sample comprised CD8+ T cells from PBMCs. Source of these receptors: a human donor with multiple sclerosis.

The rearrangement uses TRBV7-6 and TRBJ2-7; TRBD2 is a possible D gene (5 bases). The CDR3 length is 16 residues. Trimming shortened V by 5 bases and J by 6 bases, and 23 bases separated the two germline ends. Germline CDR1 is SGHVS and CDR2 is FNYEAQ. CDR3 protein: CASSPDGPLYEGEQYF. DNA for the CDR3: TGTGCCAGCAGCCCCGACGGACCCCTCTATGAGGGCGAGCAGTACTTC. The full variable domain, rest sourced from reference TRBV7-6 and TRBJ2-7, is GAGVSQSPRYKVTKRGQDVALRCDPISGHVSLYWYRQALGQGPEFLTYFNYEAQQDKSGLPNDRFSAERPEGSISTLTIQRTEQRDSAMYRCASSPDGPLYEGEQYFGPGTRLTVT.

The chain uses TRBV20-1 and TRBJ2-7; the D call may be TRBD1 or TRBD2 (5 bases each). Trimming shortened V by 0 bases and J by 2 bases, and 11 bases separated the two germline ends. The CDR3 has 14 residues. In germline, CDR1 is DFQATT, CDR2 SNEGSKA (reference sequence). The CDR3 DNA sequence: TGCAGTGCTAGAGACGGGGACCGAGCCTACGAGCAGTACTTC. Protein: CSARDGDRAYEQYF.

The chain joins TRBV30 to TRBJ2-7; TRBD2 agrees at 8 bases. With 0 bases clipped from V and 3 bases from J, the junction kept 19 bases outside the gene matches. CDR1 is GTSNPN, CDR2 SVGIG, per germline (reference sequence). This CDR3 is 19 amino acids long. CDR3 in amino acids: CAWSVQVKREFPWDYEQYF. The CDR3 DNA follows: TGTGCCTGGAGTGTACAGGTCAAGCGGGAGTTCCCTTGGGACTACGAGCAGTACTTC.

This clonotype was detected once. This chain uses TRBV11-2 with TRBJ2-7, with no clear D. Germline V lookup: CDR1 SGHAT, CDR2 FQNNGV. The CDR3 covers 13 residues. V shed 3 bases and J shed 4 bases, with 10 bases lying between them. The CDR3 here is CASSLLISYEQYF. The CDR3 DNA reads as TGTGCCAGCAGCTTGCTGATCTCTTACGAGCAGTACTTC.

The chain has TRBV28 and TRBJ2-7; 8 bases are a match to TRBD1. Trimming removed 6 bases from V and 2 bases from J; junction bases left unmatched: 12. Looked up from germline, CDR1 is MDHEN and CDR2 is SYDVKM. This CDR3 comprises 16 residues. The CDR3 sequence is CASRPILGQAPYEQYF. The CDR3 DNA follows: TGTGCCAGCAGACCGATATTGGGACAGGCCCCCTACGAGCAGTACTTC. The full variable domain, with the rest looked up from reference TRBV28 and TRBJ2-7, is DVKVTQSSRYLVKRTGEKVFLECVQDMDHENMFWYRQDPGLGLRLIYFSYDVKMKEKGDIPEGYSVSREKKERFSLILESASTNQTSMYLCASRPILGQAPYEQYFGPGTRLTVT.

The chain recombines TRBV5-6 with TRBJ2-6; 15 bases agree with TRBD2. The V segment lost 4 bases and the J segment 0 bases; nucleotides outside the gene matches: 11. This CDR3 contains 21 residues. CDR1 and CDR2 (germline): SGHDT, YYEEEE. The CDR3 DNA sequence: TGTGCCAGCAGCGGAGGAGGACTAGCGGGGGGGCCTCTCTCTGGGGCCAACGTCCTGACTTTC. Translated, it gives CASSGGGLAGGPLSGANVLTF.

The V gene is TRBV27, the J gene TRBJ1-1, with a tentative D call TRBD1 (5 bases). Germline values: CDR1 MNHEY, CDR2 SMNVEV (reference sequence). The CDR3 extends over 14 amino acids. V lost 4 bases and J lost 1, with 10 bases in between. The DNA of the CDR3 is TGTGCCAGCAGTTGGCTGGGGGAGAACACTGAAGCTTTCTTT. Its translation is CASSWLGENTEAFF.

This clonotype was recorded only once. J is TRBJ1-2 and V is TRBV9; no definite D call. The V gene lost 0 bases and the J gene lost 7 bases, with 19 bases spanning the gap. This CDR3 has 16 amino acids. CDR1 SGDLS and CDR2 YYNGEE come from the germline V gene. CDR3: CASSVGGGPGPGGYTF. The CDR3 DNA reads TGTGCCAGCAGCGTAGGAGGAGGGCCTGGCCCTGGTGGCTACACCTTC.

The chain carries TRBV13 and TRBJ2-7, with TRBD2 matching over 7 bases. Trimming cost V 8 bases and J 0 bases; bases outside gene matches: 4. CDR3 length: 13 amino acids. Per germline, CDR1 PRHDT and CDR2 FYEKMQ (reference sequence). For the CDR3, the DNA is TGTGCCAGCCGAGCGGGGTCCTCCTACGAGCAGTACTTC. As protein: CASRAGSSYEQYF.

The J gene is TRBJ1-1, the V gene TRBV7-8, with TRBD1 matching 9 bases. V lost 5 bases, J lost 4 bases, and 5 bases stayed unmatched. Germline V gene lookup returns CDR1 SGHVS and CDR2 FQNEAQ. CDR3 length: 14 amino acids. The CDR3 DNA is TGTGCCAGCAGCAGGGACAGGGTGGGCACTGAAGCTTTCTTT. The encoded protein is CASSRDRVGTEAFF.

The chain employs TRBV4-1 and TRBJ1-5, with D unresolved. CDR1 is MGHRA, CDR2 YSYEKL, per germline. The CDR3 extends over 14 amino acids. Deletions cut 0 bases from V and 4 bases from J, with 7 bases between. The CDR3: CASSQEDDNQPQHF. CDR3 nucleotides: TGCGCCAGCAGCCAAGAGGACGATAATCAGCCCCAGCATTTT.

V usage is TRBV12-3 or TRBV12-4 and J usage is TRBJ2-2; the D gene is possibly TRBD1 (5 bases). Trimming shortened V by 8 bases and J by 3 bases, and 10 bases separated the two germline ends. The CDR3 is made up of 13 amino acids. DNA of the CDR3: TGTGCCAGCCAGGGTCCTTACACCGGGGAGCTGTTTTTT. Its protein is CASQGPYTGELFF.

The J gene is TRBJ2-2, the V gene TRBV12-3 or TRBV12-4, with TRBD1 as a possible D gene (6 bases). The CDR3 runs to 19 residues. V lost 3 bases, J lost 3 bases, and 23 bases lay in between. CDR3 nucleotide sequence: TGTGCCAGCAGTTTGGCCCCAGGGGCCCTCGTACCCTACACCGGGGAGCTGTTTTTT. It translates to CASSLAPGALVPYTGELFF.

The rearrangement links TRBV9 to TRBJ1-1, with 7 bases matching TRBD1. Germline values: CDR1 SGDLS, CDR2 YYNGEE. CDR3 length equals 16 residues. J lost 0 bases, V lost 2 bases, and 7 bases had no gene match. DNA for the CDR3: TGTGCCAGCAGCGTTATGGGGACAGTCATGAACACTGAAGCTTTCTTT. Protein sequence: CASSVMGTVMNTEAFF.

The CDR3, as DNA: TGTGCCAGCAGCCACGGGACAGGGTATGGCTACACCTTC. Translated, it gives CASSHGTGYGYTF. The rearrangement links TRBV3-1 to TRBJ1-2; TRBD1 aligns across 9 bases. The CDR3 has 13 residues. Per the germline V gene, CDR1 is LGHDT and CDR2 is YNNKEL (reference sequence). The V segment lost 3 bases and the J segment 5 bases; nucleotides outside the gene matches: 1.

The V and J genes are TRBV12-3 or TRBV12-4 and TRBJ2-7, with 8 bases aligning to TRBD1. The CDR3 has 16 residues. V was pared by 4 bases and J by 1 base, with 9 bases of the junction left unmatched. The CDR3 reads CASSSRQGLLSYEQYF. The CDR3 region has the DNA TGTGCCAGCAGTTCCAGACAGGGGCTCCTATCCTACGAGCAGTACTTC.

CDR3 DNA: TGTGCCAGCAGCTTGGGGGGACAGGATACTTTGGTTGGAGGCTACACCTTC. Its protein is CASSLGGQDTLVGGYTF. The chain links TRBV7-9 to TRBJ1-2; TRBD1 agrees at 8 bases. This CDR3 spans 17 amino acids. Trimming at V came to 3 bases and at J to 8 bases, leaving 17 bases not matched to a gene. Looked up from germline, CDR1 is SEHNR and CDR2 is FQNEAQ (reference sequence).

The V and J genes are TRBV7-2 and TRBJ2-3; D gene unclear. The CDR3 has 15 residues. Looked up from germline, CDR1 is SGHTA and CDR2 is FQGNSA. Trimming pared 6 bases from V and 2 bases from J, leaving 15 bases between. The CDR3 sequence is CASSPRLPPTDTQYF. In DNA, the CDR3 is TGTGCCAGCAGTCCCAGGCTACCCCCCACAGATACGCAGTATTTT.

J is TRBJ1-2 and V is TRBV11-2, with TRBD1 identical over 7 bases. This CDR3 spans 15 amino acids. J was trimmed by 4 bases and V by 0 bases; bases with no gene match: 5. Germline-derived CDR1 and CDR2 are SGHAT and FQNNGV. This CDR3 reads CASSLEGGRGYGYTF. CDR3 DNA sequence: TGTGCCAGCAGCTTAGAAGGGGGCCGGGGCTATGGCTACACCTTC.

V usage is TRBV7-8 and J usage is TRBJ2-2, with D possibly called TRBD1 or TRBD2 (5 bases each). CDR3 length: 20 amino acids. CDR1 and CDR2 from the germline V gene are SGHVS and FQNEAQ. V lost 1 base, J lost 1 base, and 22 bases lay in between. The CDR3 protein is CASSLVGWQGPNLNTGELFF. The CDR3 region has the DNA TGTGCCAGCAGCTTAGTTGGGTGGCAGGGACCTAACTTGAACACCGGGGAGCTGTTTTTT.

V usage is TRBV5-4 and J usage is TRBJ2-1; D gene ambiguous. The CDR3 length is 15 residues. Per germline, CDR1 SGHNT and CDR2 YYREEE (reference sequence). The V end was cut by 4 bases, the J end by 5 bases, with 16 bases between. The CDR3 spells CASSLRTFTHNEQFF. The CDR3 nucleotides read TGTGCCAGCAGCCTGCGGACGTTCACCCACAATGAGCAGTTCTTC.

The CDR3 loop is CAWSDTEAFF. The CDR3 nucleotides read TGTGCCTGGAGTGATACAGAAGCTTTCTTT. This chain connects TRBV30 to TRBJ1-1; unclear D gene. The CDR3 has 10 residues. V was cut by 1 base and J by 8 bases, with 5 bases left in between. Germline V CDR1 and CDR2: GTSNPN, SVGIG (reference sequence).

The chain combines TRBV30 with TRBJ1-1, with 7 bases identical to TRBD1. The trim removed 3 bases at V and 6 bases at J, leaving 4 bases unmatched. This CDR3 has 12 residues. Germline CDR1 and CDR2: GTSNPN and SVGIG (reference sequence). CDR3 DNA: TGTGCCTGGAGCCGCAGGGGGTCTGAAGCTTTCTTT. This sequence encodes CAWSRRGSEAFF.